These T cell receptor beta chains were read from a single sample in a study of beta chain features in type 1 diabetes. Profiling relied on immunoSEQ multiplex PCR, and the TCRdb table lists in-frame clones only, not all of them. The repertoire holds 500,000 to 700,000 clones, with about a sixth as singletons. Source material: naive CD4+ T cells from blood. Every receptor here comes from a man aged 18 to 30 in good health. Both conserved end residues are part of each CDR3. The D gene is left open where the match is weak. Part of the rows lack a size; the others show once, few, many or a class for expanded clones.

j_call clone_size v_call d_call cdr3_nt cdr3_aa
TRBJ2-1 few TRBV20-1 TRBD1 TGCAGTGCTCTCGGACAGGGAGAGCAGTTCTTC CSALGQGEQFF
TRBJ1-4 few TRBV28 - TGTGCCAGCAGCCCCCCACTTAGGCTTGAAAAACTGTTTTTT CASSPPLRLEKLFF
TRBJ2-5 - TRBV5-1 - TGCGCCAGCAGCTTACGGTGGAGAGAGACCCAGTACTTC CASSLRWRETQYF
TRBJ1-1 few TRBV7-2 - TGTGCCAGCAGCCGCGACTGGGGTGAAGCTTTCTTT CASSRDWGEAFF
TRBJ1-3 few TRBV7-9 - TGTGGAGGGGTTTCTGGAAACACCATATATTTT CGGVSGNTIYF
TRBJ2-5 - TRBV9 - TGTGCCAGCAGCGTAAGAGGATGGGGGACCCAGTACTTC CASSVRGWGTQYF
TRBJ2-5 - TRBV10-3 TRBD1 TGTGCCATCAGTAGCCGGGACAGGGATGAGACCCAGTACTTC CAISSRDRDETQYF
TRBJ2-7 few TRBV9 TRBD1 TGTGCCAGCAGCGTAGCTGCTGGACAGGCCTACGAGCAGTACTTC CASSVAAGQAYEQYF
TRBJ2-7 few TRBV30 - TGTGCCTGGAGATTCGACAGATACGAGCAGTACTTC CAWRFDRYEQYF
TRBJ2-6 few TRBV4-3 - TGCGCCAGCAGCCTTCTTCAGGGCCCTGGGGCCAACGTCCTGACTTTC CASSLLQGPGANVLTF
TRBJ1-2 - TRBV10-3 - TGTGCCATCATCGGGTCCCCTAGTAGCTATGGCTACACCTTC CAIIGSPSSYGYTF
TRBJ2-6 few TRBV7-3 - TGTGCCAGCAGCTTACGCGGACGGAGCCAGGTTGCTGGGGCCAACGTCCTGACTTTC CASSLRGRSQVAGANVLTF
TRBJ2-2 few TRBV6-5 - TGTGCCAGCAGTTACCAACAGACGAACACCGGGGAGCTGTTTTTT CASSYQQTNTGELFF
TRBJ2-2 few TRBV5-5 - TGTGCCAGCAGCTTTTGGCAGGGTAACACCGGGGAGCTGTTTTTT CASSFWQGNTGELFF
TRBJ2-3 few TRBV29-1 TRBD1 TGCAGCGCCCCCGGGACAGGGTTTGCAGATACGCAGTATTTT CSAPGTGFADTQYF
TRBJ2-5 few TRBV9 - TGTGCCAGCAGCGTCAGGGGATCGGGCCAGGAGACCCAGTACTTC CASSVRGSGQETQYF
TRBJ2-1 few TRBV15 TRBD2 TGTGCCACCAGCAGCAATAGCGGGGGGTACAATGAGCAGTTCTTC CATSSNSGGYNEQFF
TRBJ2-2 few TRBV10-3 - TGTGCCATCAGCCCAACAGTGAACACCGGGGAGCTGTTTTTT CAISPTVNTGELFF
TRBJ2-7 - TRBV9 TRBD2 TGTGCCAGCAGCGTAGTCCCGGGAGGGCCGTACGAGCAGTACTTC CASSVVPGGPYEQYF
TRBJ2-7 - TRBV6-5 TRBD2 TGTGCCAGCAGTATAGCGGGAACTTCCTACGAGCAGTACTTC CASSIAGTSYEQYF
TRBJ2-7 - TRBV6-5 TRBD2 TGTGCCAGCAGCTCCGGGACTAGCGGGTCCTACGAGCAGTACTTC CASSSGTSGSYEQYF
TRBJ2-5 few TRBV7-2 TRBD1 TGTGCCAGCAGCCCAGACAGGGGCCAAGAGACCCAGTACTTC CASSPDRGQETQYF
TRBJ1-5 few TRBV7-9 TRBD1 TGTGCCAGCAGCTTTTACAGGGGGCGCAATCAGCCCCAGCATTTT CASSFYRGRNQPQHF
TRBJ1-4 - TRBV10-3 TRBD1 TGTGCCATCAGTGAGCGAGGACAGGCGCCTAATGAAAAACTGTTTTTT CAISERGQAPNEKLFF
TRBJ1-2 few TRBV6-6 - TGTGCCAGCAGCGACGACTTCTATGGCTACACCTTC CASSDDFYGYTF
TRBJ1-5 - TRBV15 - TGTGCCACCAGCAGAGGAGGAAATAGCAATCAGCCCCAGCATTTT CATSRGGNSNQPQHF
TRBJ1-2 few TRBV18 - TGTGCCAGCTCTCCCGATTATGGCTACACCTTC CASSPDYGYTF
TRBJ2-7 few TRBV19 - TGTGCCAGTATGAGGGGTCCTGGAGAGCAGTACTTC CASMRGPGEQYF
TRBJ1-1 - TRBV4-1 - TGCGCCAGCAGCCAAGAATTACTTTGGCCGGTGAACACTGAAGCTTTCTTT CASSQELLWPVNTEAFF
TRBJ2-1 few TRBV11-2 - TGTGCCAGCAGCCTATTAGAGCGTGCCTCCTACAATGAGCAGTTCTTC CASSLLERASYNEQFF
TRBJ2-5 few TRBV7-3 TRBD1 TGTGCCAGCAGCCGAGGGACAGGGGGATACCAAGAGACCCAGTACTTC CASSRGTGGYQETQYF
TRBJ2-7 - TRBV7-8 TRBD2 TGTGCCAGCAGCTTAGATCCAGCGGGAGTCTACGAGCAGTACTTC CASSLDPAGVYEQYF
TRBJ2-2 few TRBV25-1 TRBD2 TGTGCCAGTCATGAGCCGCGCGGGAGCACCGGGGAGCTGTTTTTT CASHEPRGSTGELFF
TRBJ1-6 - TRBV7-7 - TGTGCTAGCAGCTTAGCGTTCCCAGTGGCGCCCCTCCACTTT CASSLAFPVAPLHF
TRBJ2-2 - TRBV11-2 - TGTGCCAGCAGCTTATACAATGGAAACACCGGGGAGCTGTTTTTT CASSLYNGNTGELFF
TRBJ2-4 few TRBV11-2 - TGTGCCAGCAGCTTAGGGGGTCAGGGGGCCAAAAACATTCAGTACTTC CASSLGGQGAKNIQYF
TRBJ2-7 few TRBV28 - TGTGCCAGCAGTTTACCAGGGTACGAGCAGTACTTC CASSLPGYEQYF
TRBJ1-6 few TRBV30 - TGTGCCTGGAGTGTTCGATCACCCCTCCACTTT CAWSVRSPLHF
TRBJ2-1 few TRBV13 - TGTGCCAGCAGCCACCGGGACGGCTACTACAATGAGCAGTTCTTC CASSHRDGYYNEQFF
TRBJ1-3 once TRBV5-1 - TGCGCCAGCAGCTTGGCGGGGACAATTGCTGGAAACACCATATATTTT CASSLAGTIAGNTIYF
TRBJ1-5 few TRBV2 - TGTGCCAGCAGGCCGGACAGTTATAGCAATCAGCCCCAGCATTTT CASRPDSYSNQPQHF
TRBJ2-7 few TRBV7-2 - TGTGCCAGCAGCTTTTCCAGGGGGGCCTACGAGCAGTACTTC CASSFSRGAYEQYF
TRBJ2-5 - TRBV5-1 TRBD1 TGCGCCAGCAGCTATTCGACAGGGAAAGAGACCCAGTACTTC CASSYSTGKETQYF
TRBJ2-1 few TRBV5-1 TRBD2 TGCGCCAGCAGCTTGGGGGGACTACTAGCGGGAGACAATGAGCAGTTCTTC CASSLGGLLAGDNEQFF
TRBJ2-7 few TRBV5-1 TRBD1 TGCGCCAGCAGCTTTAGGACAGGGGCCGGCTACGAGCAGTACTTC CASSFRTGAGYEQYF
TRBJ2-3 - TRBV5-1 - TGCGCCAGCAGCTTTCCCCTGAGTTCAGATACGCAGTATTTT CASSFPLSSDTQYF
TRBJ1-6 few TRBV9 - TGTGCCAGCAGCGTAGGGGGAAAACTTAATTCACCCCTCCACTTT CASSVGGKLNSPLHF
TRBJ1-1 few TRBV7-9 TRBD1 TGTGCCAGCAGCGCCCCGGGACAGATTAACACTGAAGCTTTCTTT CASSAPGQINTEAFF
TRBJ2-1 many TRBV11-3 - TGTGCCAGCAGCTTTAACAATGAGCAGTTCTTC CASSFNNEQFF
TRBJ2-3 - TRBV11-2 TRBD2 TGTGCCAGCAGCTTAGTACCCGCTACGGGACTAGTGTTT CASSLVPATGLVF
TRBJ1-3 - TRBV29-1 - TGCAGCGTTGAGTTGGCTTACTCTGGAAACACCATATATTTT CSVELAYSGNTIYF
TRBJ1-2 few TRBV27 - TGTGCCAGCAGTATGAGGGGCTTTGGCTACACCTTC CASSMRGFGYTF
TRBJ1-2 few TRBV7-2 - TGTGCCAGCAGCCCTCCCAAGGGGGGTCACTATGGCTACACCTTC CASSPPKGGHYGYTF
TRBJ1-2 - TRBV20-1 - TGCAGTGCTGACGGACAGCCTGGCTACACCTTC CSADGQPGYTF
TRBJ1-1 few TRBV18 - TGTGCCAGCTCACCAACGGGAGGGGACACTGAAGCTTTCTTT CASSPTGGDTEAFF